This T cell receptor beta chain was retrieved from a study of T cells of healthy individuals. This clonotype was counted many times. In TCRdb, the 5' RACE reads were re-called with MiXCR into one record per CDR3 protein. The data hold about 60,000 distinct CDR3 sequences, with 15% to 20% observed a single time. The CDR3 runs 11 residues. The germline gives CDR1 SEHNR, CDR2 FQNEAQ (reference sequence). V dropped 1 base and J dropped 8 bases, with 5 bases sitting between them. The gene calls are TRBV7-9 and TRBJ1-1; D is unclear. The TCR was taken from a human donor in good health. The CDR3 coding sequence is TGTGCCAGCAGCTTAGGGCAGGAAGCTTTCTTT. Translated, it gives CASSLGQEAFF. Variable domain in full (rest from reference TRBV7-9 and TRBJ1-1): DTGVSQNPRHKITKRGQNVTFRCDPISEHNRLYWYRQTLGQGPEFLTYFQNEAQLEKSRLLSDRFSAERPKGSFSTLEIQRTEQGDSAMYLCASSLGQEAFFGQGTRLTVV.